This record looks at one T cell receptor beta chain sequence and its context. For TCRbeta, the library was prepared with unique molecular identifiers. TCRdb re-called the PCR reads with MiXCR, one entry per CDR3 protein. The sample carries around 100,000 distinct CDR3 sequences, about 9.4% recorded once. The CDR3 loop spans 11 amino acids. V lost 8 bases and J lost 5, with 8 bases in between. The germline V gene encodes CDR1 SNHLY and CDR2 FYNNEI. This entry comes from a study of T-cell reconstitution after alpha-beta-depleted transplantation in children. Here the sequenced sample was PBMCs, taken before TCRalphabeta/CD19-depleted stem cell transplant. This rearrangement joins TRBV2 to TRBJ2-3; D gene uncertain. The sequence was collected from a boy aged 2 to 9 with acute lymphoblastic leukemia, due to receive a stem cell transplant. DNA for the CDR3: TGTGCCAGCCCGATACGAGATACGCAGTATTTT. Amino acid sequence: CASPIRDTQYF.